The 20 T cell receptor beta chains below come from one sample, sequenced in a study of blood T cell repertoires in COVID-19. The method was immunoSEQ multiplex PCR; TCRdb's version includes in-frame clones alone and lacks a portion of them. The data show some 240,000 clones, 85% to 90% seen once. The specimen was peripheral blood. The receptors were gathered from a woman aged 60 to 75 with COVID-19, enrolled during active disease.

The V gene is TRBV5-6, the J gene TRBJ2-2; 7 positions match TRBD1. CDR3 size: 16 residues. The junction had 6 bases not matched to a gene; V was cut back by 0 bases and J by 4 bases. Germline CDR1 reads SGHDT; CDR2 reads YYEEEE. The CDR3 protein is CASSLVSGGVTGELFF. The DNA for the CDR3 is TGTGCCAGCAGCTTGGTGTCAGGGGGAGTCACCGGGGAGCTGTTTTTT.

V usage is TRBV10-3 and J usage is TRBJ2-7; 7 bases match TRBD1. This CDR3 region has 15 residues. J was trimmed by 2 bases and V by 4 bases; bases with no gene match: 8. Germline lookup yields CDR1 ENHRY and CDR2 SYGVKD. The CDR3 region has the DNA TGTGCCATCAGTGGGTCAGGGACAGAAACCTACGAGCAGTACTTC. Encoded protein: CAISGSGTETYEQYF.

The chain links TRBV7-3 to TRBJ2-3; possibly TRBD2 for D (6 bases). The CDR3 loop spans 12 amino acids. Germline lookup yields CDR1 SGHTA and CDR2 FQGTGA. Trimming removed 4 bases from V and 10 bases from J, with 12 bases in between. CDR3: CASSSTGVSQYF. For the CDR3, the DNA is TGTGCCAGCAGCTCCACGGGGGTTTCGCAGTATTTT.

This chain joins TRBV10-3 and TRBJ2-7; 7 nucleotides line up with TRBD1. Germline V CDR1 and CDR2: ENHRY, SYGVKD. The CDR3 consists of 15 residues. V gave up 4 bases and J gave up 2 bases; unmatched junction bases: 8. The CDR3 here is CAISAPDRATYEQYF. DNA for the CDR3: TGTGCCATCAGTGCCCCCGACAGGGCAACCTACGAGCAGTACTTC.

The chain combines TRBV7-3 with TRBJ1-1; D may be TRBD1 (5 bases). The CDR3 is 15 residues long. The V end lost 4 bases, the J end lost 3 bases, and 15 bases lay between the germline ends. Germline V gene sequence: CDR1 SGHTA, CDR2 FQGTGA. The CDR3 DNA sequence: TGTGCCAGCAGCTCCCGCCGGGGAGGGGACACTGAAGCTTTCTTT. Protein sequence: CASSSRRGGDTEAFF.

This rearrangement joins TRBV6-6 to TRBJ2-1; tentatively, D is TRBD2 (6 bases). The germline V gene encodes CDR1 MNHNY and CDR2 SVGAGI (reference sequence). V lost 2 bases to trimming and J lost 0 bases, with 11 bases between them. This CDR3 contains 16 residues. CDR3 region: CASSYGTSYSYNEQFF. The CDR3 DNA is TGTGCCAGCAGTTACGGGACTTCCTACTCCTACAATGAGCAGTTCTTC.

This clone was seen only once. CDR3 bases: TGTGCCAGCAGCTTAGCGGCCAGGACAGATCATTCACCCCTCCACTTT. This sequence encodes CASSLAARTDHSPLHF. The rearrangement uses TRBV7-2 and TRBJ1-6, with D tentatively TRBD1 (6 bases). Germline V gene lookup returns CDR1 SGHTA and CDR2 FQGNSA. With 0 bases removed from V and 8 bases from J, the gap between germline ends came to 14 bases. The CDR3 consists of 16 residues. The full variable domain, completed using reference TRBV7-2 and TRBJ1-6, is GAGVSQSPSNKVTEKGKDVELRCDPISGHTALYWYRQSLGQGLEFLIYFQGNSAPDKSGLPSDRFSAERTGGSVSTLTIQRTQQEDSAVYLCASSLAARTDHSPLHFGNGTRLTVT.

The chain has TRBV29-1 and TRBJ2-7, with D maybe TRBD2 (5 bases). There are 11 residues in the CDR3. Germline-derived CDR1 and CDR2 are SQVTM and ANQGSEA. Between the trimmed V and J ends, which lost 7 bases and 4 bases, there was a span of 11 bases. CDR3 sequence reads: CSAEGGYEQYF. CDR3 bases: TGCAGCGCCGAGGGCGGGTACGAGCAGTACTTC.

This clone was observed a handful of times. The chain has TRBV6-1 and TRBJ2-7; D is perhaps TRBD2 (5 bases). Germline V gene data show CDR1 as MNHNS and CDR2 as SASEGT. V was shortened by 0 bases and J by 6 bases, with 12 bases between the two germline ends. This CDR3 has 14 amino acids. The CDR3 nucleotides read TGTGCCAGCAGTGAAGCTGAGAGGGAAGGCGAGCAGTACTTC. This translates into CASSEAEREGEQYF.

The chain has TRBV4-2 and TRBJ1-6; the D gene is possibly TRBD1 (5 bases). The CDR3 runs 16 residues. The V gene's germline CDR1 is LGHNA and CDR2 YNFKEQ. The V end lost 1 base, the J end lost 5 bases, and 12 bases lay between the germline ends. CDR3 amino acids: CASSQVQGRNNSPLHF. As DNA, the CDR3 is TGTGCCAGCAGCCAAGTTCAGGGCCGGAATAATTCACCCCTCCACTTT.

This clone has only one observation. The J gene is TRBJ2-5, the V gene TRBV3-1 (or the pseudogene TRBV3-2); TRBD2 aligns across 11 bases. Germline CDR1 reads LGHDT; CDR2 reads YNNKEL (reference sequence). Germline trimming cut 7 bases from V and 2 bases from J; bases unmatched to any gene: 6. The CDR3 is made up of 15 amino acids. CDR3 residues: CASNSGLAAQETQYF. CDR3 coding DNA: TGTGCCAGCAACTCGGGACTAGCGGCGCAAGAGACCCAGTACTTC.

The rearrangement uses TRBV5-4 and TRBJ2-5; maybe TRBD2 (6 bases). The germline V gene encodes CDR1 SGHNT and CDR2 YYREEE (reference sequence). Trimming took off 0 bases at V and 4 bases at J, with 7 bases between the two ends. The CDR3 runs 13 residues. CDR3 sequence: CASSLVGGETQYF. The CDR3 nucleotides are TGTGCCAGCAGCTTGGTCGGGGGAGAGACCCAGTACTTC. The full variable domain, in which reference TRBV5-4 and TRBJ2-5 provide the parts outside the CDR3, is ETGVTQSPTHLIKTRGQQVTLRCSSQSGHNTVSWYQQALGQGPQFIFQYYREEENGRGNFPPRFSGLQFPNYSSELNVNALELDDSALYLCASSLVGGETQYFGPGTRLLVL.

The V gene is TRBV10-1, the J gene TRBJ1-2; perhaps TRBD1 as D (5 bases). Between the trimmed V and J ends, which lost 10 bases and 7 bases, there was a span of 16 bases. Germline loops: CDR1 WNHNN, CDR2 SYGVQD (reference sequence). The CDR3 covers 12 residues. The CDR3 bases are TGCGCCACCGGATGGGGGGGGTTTGGCTACACCTTC. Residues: CATGWGGFGYTF.

CDR3 DNA: TGTGCCAGCAGTCCTTCAGGGGGTGAAAAACTGTTTTTT. This sequence encodes CASSPSGGEKLFF. The rearrangement uses TRBV5-5 and TRBJ1-4, with 7 bases identical to TRBD1. There are 13 residues in the CDR3. Trimming cost V 5 bases and J 7 bases; bases outside gene matches: 5. Germline V gene lookup returns CDR1 SGHKS and CDR2 YYEKEE (reference sequence).

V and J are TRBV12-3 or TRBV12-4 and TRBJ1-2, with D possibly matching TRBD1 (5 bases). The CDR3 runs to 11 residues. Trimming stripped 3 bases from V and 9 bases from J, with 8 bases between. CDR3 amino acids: CASSLGGSYTF. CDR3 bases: TGTGCCAGCAGTTTGGGGGGTAGCTACACCTTC.

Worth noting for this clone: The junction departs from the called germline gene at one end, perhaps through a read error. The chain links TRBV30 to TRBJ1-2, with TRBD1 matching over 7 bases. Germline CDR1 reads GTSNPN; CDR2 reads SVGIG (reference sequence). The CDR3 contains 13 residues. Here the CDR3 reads CAWSMALEGAAQF. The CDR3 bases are TGTGCCTGGAGTATGGCGCTGGAGGGGGCTGCTCAATTC. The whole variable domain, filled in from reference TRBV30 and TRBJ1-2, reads SQTIHQWPATLVQPVGSPLSLECTVEGTSNPNLYWYRQAAGRGLQLLFYSVGIGQISSEVPQNLSASRPQDRQFILSSKKLLLSDSGFYLCAWSMALEGAAQFGSGTRLTVV.

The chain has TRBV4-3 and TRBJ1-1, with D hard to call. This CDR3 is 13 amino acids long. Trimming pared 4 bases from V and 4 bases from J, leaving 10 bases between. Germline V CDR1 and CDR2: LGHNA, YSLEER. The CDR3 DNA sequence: TGCGCCAGCAGCCTCGGGGAGGGCACTGAAGCTTTCTTT. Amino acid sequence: CASSLGEGTEAFF.

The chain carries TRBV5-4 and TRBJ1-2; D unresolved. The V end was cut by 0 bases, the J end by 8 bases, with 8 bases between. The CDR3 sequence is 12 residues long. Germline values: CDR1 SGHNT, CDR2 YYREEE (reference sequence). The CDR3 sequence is CASSLEREGYTF. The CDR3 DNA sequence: TGTGCCAGCAGCTTGGAACGGGAGGGCTACACCTTC. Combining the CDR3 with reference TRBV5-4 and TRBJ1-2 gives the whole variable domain ETGVTQSPTHLIKTRGQQVTLRCSSQSGHNTVSWYQQALGQGPQFIFQYYREEENGRGNFPPRFSGLQFPNYSSELNVNALELDDSALYLCASSLEREGYTFGSGTRLTVV.

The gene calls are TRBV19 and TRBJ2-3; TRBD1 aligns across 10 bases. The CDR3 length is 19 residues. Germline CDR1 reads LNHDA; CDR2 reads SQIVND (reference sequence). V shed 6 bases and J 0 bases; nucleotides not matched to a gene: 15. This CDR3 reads CASSTWTGGTIFSTDTQYF. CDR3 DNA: TGTGCCAGTAGCACCTGGACAGGGGGTACGATCTTTAGCACAGATACGCAGTATTTT.

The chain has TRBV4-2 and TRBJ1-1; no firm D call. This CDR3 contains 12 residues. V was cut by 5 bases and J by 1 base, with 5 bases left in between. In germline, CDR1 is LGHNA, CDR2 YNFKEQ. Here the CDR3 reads CASSFGNTEAFF. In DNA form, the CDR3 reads TGTGCCAGCAGCTTCGGGAACACTGAAGCTTTCTTT.